Described below is a single TCR beta chain sequence and its context. The record originates from a study of control samples from healthy donors and cancer patients. The CDR3 is 16 residues long. Germline V gene sequence: CDR1 MNHEY, CDR2 SVGAGI. V lost 4 bases, J lost 0 bases, and 13 bases lay in between. TCRdb's copy holds only in-frame clones and misses some; the assay was immunoSEQ multiplex PCR. The sample shows more than 45,000 clones, under 95% of them seen only once. The chain employs TRBV6-5 and TRBJ1-5; D is unclear. The source of this sequence is a man aged 25-45 years with colorectal cancer. Input material: PBMCs. The DNA of the CDR3 is TGTGCCAGCAGTTCCCGGGGTCGTTATAGCAATCAGCCCCAGCATTTT. This encodes CASSSRGRYSNQPQHF.